The 27 T cell receptor beta chains below all came from one sample that was sequenced in a study of cytomegalovirus exposure and HLA in healthy donors. The PCR employed 60 Vbeta primers together with 13 Jbeta primers. Only in-frame clones appear in the TCRdb table, and some are missing; sequencing was by immunoSEQ multiplex PCR. Among 100,000 to 150,000 clones, approximately 80% were seen once, and the ten largest hold around 5.5%. The sample taken for sequencing was PBMCs. Receptors originate from a man between 18 and 29 years old in good health and CMV-seropositive.

The CDR3, as DNA: TGCGCCAGCAGCTTCGGACTAGCGGGAACCACCGGGGAGCTGTTTTTT. Protein: CASSFGLAGTTGELFF. The chain carries TRBV5-1 and TRBJ2-2, with TRBD2 matching over 12 bases. Germline V gene sequence: CDR1 SGHRS, CDR2 YFSETQ. The ends lost 2 bases at V and 4 bases at J; junction bases unmatched: 3. The CDR3 is 16 residues long.

This clone has only one observation. Other DNA variants within this sample encode the same CDR3. The chain recombines TRBV5-1 with TRBJ2-3, with 7 bases fitting TRBD2. The CDR3 is 16 amino acids. Germline assignment: CDR1 SGHRS and CDR2 YFSETQ. Trimming at V came to 0 bases and at J to 0 bases, leaving 4 bases not matched to a gene. The CDR3 spells CASSLGLAASTDTQYF. CDR3 nucleotides: TGCGCCAGCAGCTTGGGACTAGCAGCAAGCACAGATACGCAGTATTTT.

The table lists this clone with a few counts. The gene calls are TRBV7-2 and TRBJ2-5; TRBD2 agrees at 7 bases. The J call may be wrong; the DNA end is better matched by TRBJ2-7. Looked up from germline, CDR1 is SGHTA and CDR2 is FQGNSA. The CDR3 consists of 14 residues. CDR3 region: CASSRWGEGYEQYF. In nucleotides, the CDR3 is TGTGCCAGCAGCCGGTGGGGGGAGGGCTACGAGCAGTACTTC.

There are a few counts of this clone. The chain couples TRBV19 to TRBJ1-1, with 9 bases identical to TRBD1. Unmatched junction bases numbered 11, after V lost 5 bases and J lost 10 bases. Per germline, CDR1 LNHDA and CDR2 SQIVND (reference sequence). This CDR3 is built from 14 residues. The CDR3 DNA sequence: TGTGCCAGTAGTGCCAACAGGGGGCGTATCGGAGCTTTCTTT. Its protein is CASSANRGRIGAFF.

CDR3 residues: CASSTGLAGLETQYF. CDR3 sequence (DNA): TGCGCCAGCAGCACAGGACTAGCGGGATTGGAGACCCAGTACTTC. The genes are TRBV5-1 and TRBJ2-5; TRBD2 matches 12 bases. J gave up 5 bases and V 4 bases, and 6 bases lay outside the gene matches. Germline-derived CDR1 and CDR2 are SGHRS and YFSETQ. The CDR3 is 15 residues long.

The CDR3 nucleotides are TGTGCCAGCAGCCCCCTAGGGTCAGGGCTCGGCTACACCTTC. This gives the protein CASSPLGSGLGYTF. V is TRBV14 and J is TRBJ1-2; possible D gene TRBD1, 5 bases. V lost 4 bases and J lost 8, with 17 bases in between. The length of the CDR3 is 14 residues. Per the germline V gene, CDR1 is SGHDN and CDR2 is FVKESK.

The CDR3 DNA reads as TGCGCCAGCAGCCCACAGTGGAACACTGAAGCTTTCTTT. Translation: CASSPQWNTEAFF. The chain links TRBV4-1 to TRBJ1-1; D call uncertain. With 4 bases removed from V and 1 base from J, the gap between germline ends came to 7 bases. Germline CDR1 reads MGHRA; CDR2 reads YSYEKL. This CDR3 is built from 13 residues.

The chain recombines TRBV18 with TRBJ2-2, with 12 bases lining up with TRBD1. The junction had 3 bases not matched to a gene; V was cut back by 0 bases and J by 7 bases. The CDR3 is 16 amino acids. The germline gives CDR1 KGHSH, CDR2 LQKENI. The CDR3 DNA reads TGTGCCAGCTCACCACCTGGGACAGGGGGCTTCGGGGAGCTGTTTTTT. This encodes CASSPPGTGGFGELFF.

This clone came up once. The J gene is TRBJ1-1, the V gene TRBV15; maybe TRBD1 (6 bases). The CDR3 extends over 15 amino acids. Trimming shortened V by 3 bases and J by 1 base, and 12 bases separated the two germline ends. Germline V gives CDR1 LNHNV, CDR2 YYDKDF (reference sequence). The CDR3 DNA sequence: TGTGCCACCAGCAGCCCAGGGGTCTGGAACACTGAAGCTTTCTTT. It yields the protein CATSSPGVWNTEAFF.

The chain uses TRBV7-8 and TRBJ2-7; D is possibly TRBD1 (5 bases). The CDR3 consists of 12 residues. Trimming took 2 bases from V and 11 from J, leaving 13 bases between them. CDR1 is SGHVS, CDR2 FQNEAQ, per germline. In DNA form, the CDR3 reads TGTGCCAGCAGCTTACAGGCACAAGGGGAGTACTTC. Amino acids: CASSLQAQGEYF.

The V and J genes are TRBV7-9 and TRBJ1-2; 10 bases agree with TRBD1. The CDR3 has 14 residues. V lost 8 bases and J lost 6; bases outside the gene matches: 9. Per germline, CDR1 SEHNR and CDR2 FQNEAQ (reference sequence). CDR3 residues: CASLVTGGVNGYTF. CDR3 coding DNA: TGTGCCAGCCTAGTGACAGGGGGCGTTAATGGCTACACCTTC.

There are a few counts of this clone. The chain employs TRBV19 and TRBJ2-3, with TRBD1 matching 8 bases. V dropped 1 base and J dropped 5; count of bases not matched to a gene: 11. The CDR3 totals 17 residues. Germline values: CDR1 LNHDA, CDR2 SQIVND (reference sequence). The DNA of the CDR3 is TGTGCCAGTAGTATAGGATCCCGACAGGGGCGGCGAGATACGCAGTATTTT. This translates into CASSIGSRQGRRDTQYF.

This chain joins TRBV6-5 and TRBJ1-1; TRBD1 aligns across 9 bases. V trimming: 5 bases; J trimming: 4 bases; junction bases outside the gene matches: 5. The CDR3 runs to 14 residues. Germline values: CDR1 MNHEY, CDR2 SVGAGI. CDR3 nucleotide sequence: TGTGCCAGCAGTATTGGACAGGGGCCCACTGAAGCTTTCTTT. Translating gives CASSIGQGPTEAFF.

This clone ranks as medium-sized. This chain connects TRBV10-3 to TRBJ1-1; D is undetermined. This CDR3 is 15 amino acids long. V lost 5 bases to trimming and J lost 2 bases, with 15 bases between them. Germline CDR1 and CDR2: ENHRY and SYGVKD. CDR3 DNA sequence: TGTGCCATCAGTTCCGGCGACACACCAAACACTGAAGCTTTCTTT. Translation gives CAISSGDTPNTEAFF.

CDR3: CASSLRGGPYEQYF. DNA of the CDR3: TGTGCCAGCAGTTTACGGGGAGGACCCTACGAGCAGTACTTC. The chain employs TRBV28 and TRBJ2-7, with D tentatively TRBD2 (6 bases). The V and J ends lost 2 bases and 2 bases respectively, with 10 bases between them. The CDR3 runs 14 residues. CDR1 is MDHEN, CDR2 SYDVKM, per germline.

The chain employs TRBV6-5 and TRBJ1-2; the match to TRBD1 covers 7 bases. Germline assignment: CDR1 MNHEY and CDR2 SVGAGI. This CDR3 is 16 amino acids long. Unmatched junction bases numbered 5, after V lost 0 bases and J lost 1 base. The CDR3 reads CASSYSWTGLNYGYTF. DNA of the CDR3: TGTGCCAGCAGTTACTCTTGGACAGGCCTTAACTATGGCTACACCTTC.

This clone appeared a single time. J is TRBJ1-2 and V is TRBV7-9; 7 bases fit TRBD1. Germline CDR1 and CDR2: SEHNR and FQNEAQ (reference sequence). The CDR3 spans 14 residues. V was clipped by 4 bases and J by 8 bases; unmatched bases: 10. CDR3: CASSSGGTAKGYTF. The CDR3 bases are TGTGCCAGCAGCTCCGGCGGGACAGCAAAAGGCTACACCTTC. Full variable domain (rest looked up from reference TRBV7-9 and TRBJ1-2): DTGVSQNPRHKITKRGQNVTFRCDPISEHNRLYWYRQTLGQGPEFLTYFQNEAQLEKSRLLSDRFSAERPKGSFSTLEIQRTEQGDSAMYLCASSSGGTAKGYTFGSGTRLTVV.

This clone was counted once. The chain links TRBV11-2 to TRBJ1-1; D is possibly TRBD1 (6 bases). The CDR3 has 15 residues. CDR1 and CDR2 (germline): SGHAT, FQNNGV. V lost 2 bases and J 6 bases, leaving 16 bases between the germline ends. CDR3 in amino acids: CASSLPYRVSPEAFF. The CDR3 bases are TGTGCCAGCAGCTTACCTTACAGGGTTAGCCCTGAAGCTTTCTTT.

The CDR3 region is CASSPTLQGRGGYTF. The CDR3 DNA follows: TGTGCCAGCAGCCCCACCCTTCAGGGGAGAGGTGGCTACACCTTC. The chain carries TRBV11-1 and TRBJ1-2, with TRBD1 as a possible D gene (6 bases). CDR1 and CDR2 from the germline V gene are SGHAT and FQDESV (reference sequence). V lost 5 bases, J lost 7 bases, and 20 bases lay in between. This CDR3 spans 15 amino acids.

This clone occurred a few times. The genes are TRBV4-1 and TRBJ1-1; D gene uncertain. V shed 5 bases and J shed 4 bases, with 14 bases lying between them. CDR1 MGHRA and CDR2 YSYEKL come from the germline V gene. The CDR3 loop spans 14 amino acids. DNA for the CDR3: TGCGCCAGCAGCGGTCCCTTGAGGGCCACTGAAGCTTTCTTT. It codes for CASSGPLRATEAFF.

This chain uses TRBV28 with TRBJ1-3; no firm D call. The CDR3 spans 17 residues. Trimming pared 2 bases from V and 4 bases from J, leaving 18 bases between. The germline gives CDR1 MDHEN, CDR2 SYDVKM. The CDR3: CASSLVTGLGRGNTIYF. The CDR3 DNA reads TGTGCCAGCAGTTTAGTTACCGGCCTAGGGAGGGGAAACACCATATATTTT.

The chain has TRBV11-2 and TRBJ1-1; D possibly corresponds to TRBD1 (5 bases). This CDR3 has 17 amino acids. With 7 bases removed from V and 8 bases from J, the gap between germline ends came to 29 bases. Germline lookup yields CDR1 SGHAT and CDR2 FQNNGV. The CDR3 DNA reads as TGTGCCAGCACACGAAGTGCCGGGGGAGCGGGAAGGGGAGAAGCTTTCTTT. It translates to CASTRSAGGAGRGEAFF. The variable domain in full, with the rest retrieved from reference TRBV11-2 and TRBJ1-1, is EAGVAQSPRYKIIEKRQSVAFWCNPISGHATLYWYQQILGQGPKLLIQFQNNGVVDDSQLPKDRFSAERLKGVDSTLKIQPAKLEDSAVYLCASTRSAGGAGRGEAFFGQGTRLTVV.

Only a few counts were recorded for this clone. V is TRBV5-1 and J is TRBJ1-6; D perhaps matches TRBD1 (5 bases). This CDR3 has 14 amino acids. Germline V gene data show CDR1 as SGHRS and CDR2 as YFSETQ. Trimming pared 2 bases from V and 7 bases from J, leaving 10 bases between. CDR3 nucleotides: TGCGCCAGCAGCTTCCGGGAGGGGAATTCACCCCTCCACTTT. Protein: CASSFREGNSPLHF.

CDR3 amino acids: CASSLEAGQNTEAFF. DNA for the CDR3: TGTGCCAGCAGCTTAGAAGCAGGACAAAACACTGAAGCTTTCTTT. This chain uses TRBV7-6 with TRBJ1-1; maybe TRBD1 (5 bases). V was shortened by 1 base and J by 2 bases, with 11 bases between the two germline ends. From germline, CDR1 is SGHVS and CDR2 FNYEAQ. The CDR3 totals 15 residues.

The genes are TRBV9 and TRBJ1-2; D not certain. The germline gives CDR1 SGDLS, CDR2 YYNGEE. Trimming left V 6 bases short and J 2 bases short, with 14 bases between. CDR3 length: 14 residues. The CDR3: CASTLEASNYGYTF. The CDR3 coding sequence is TGTGCCAGCACCCTCGAGGCGAGCAACTATGGCTACACCTTC.

The V gene is TRBV6-1, the J gene TRBJ2-1; TRBD2 aligns across 7 bases. The CDR3 is 14 residues long. V was pared by 2 bases and J by 3 bases, with 1 base of the junction left unmatched. The germline V gene has CDR1 MNHNS and CDR2 SASEGT. DNA for the CDR3: TGTGCCAGCAGTGAACCGGGGGGCTACAATGAGCAGTTCTTC. Its translation is CASSEPGGYNEQFF.

The gene calls are TRBV27 and TRBJ2-1; maybe TRBD2 (7 bases). The CDR3 length is 15 residues. CDR1 is MNHEY, CDR2 SMNVEV, per germline (reference sequence). The ends were cut back, 2 bases at V and 2 bases at J, with 10 bases in the middle. CDR3 DNA sequence: TGTGCCAGCAGTTTAGGAGGGGGGGCCTACAATGAGCAGTTCTTC. It translates to CASSLGGGAYNEQFF.